A single sample is the source of the 21 T cell receptor beta chains below, sequenced in a study of T cells after yellow fever vaccination (dated by TCRdb to about 2019). The library relied on 5' RACE. The instrument was an Illumina NovaSeq 6000. TCRdb reprocessing: public reads trimmed at Q25 with fastp, clones called with MiXCR, in-frame beta chains kept. Merged by CDR3 protein, the rows form single entries marked with the most common genes and DNA. The sample yields about 320,000 distinct CDR3 sequences; about 10% were counted once. The top ten clonotypes cover about 3.3% of the sample. The treatment or condition label here, explained by the study, means: live attenuated yellow fever vaccine strain. The sample was CD4+ T cells sorted from PBMCs, taken 45 days after the yellow fever booster vaccination. The receptors come from a man in his late teens or twenties who received the YFV17D yellow fever vaccine.

This clonotype occurred many times. V usage is TRBV6-2 or TRBV6-3 and J usage is TRBJ2-7; D unclear. Between the trimmed V and J ends, which lost 6 bases and 0 bases, there was a span of 3 bases. Germline CDR1 MNHEY, CDR2 SVGEGT. The CDR3 is 11 amino acids. The CDR3 DNA reads as TGTGCCAGCAGCCACTCCTACGAGCAGTACTTC. The encoded protein is CASSHSYEQYF.

The chain uses TRBV5-1 and TRBJ2-5; 12 nucleotides match TRBD1. Germline V gene sequence: CDR1 SGHRS, CDR2 YFSETQ. This CDR3 spans 15 amino acids. The V gene end was trimmed by 2 bases and the J gene end by 5 bases; junction bases not matched to a gene: 4. CDR3 residues: CASSFGTGGRETQYF. CDR3 bases: TGCGCCAGCAGCTTCGGGACAGGGGGCCGGGAGACCCAGTACTTC.

This clonotype has only a few counts. The V and J genes are TRBV5-4 and TRBJ2-3; 9 positions agree with TRBD2. V lost 2 bases and J lost 4; bases outside the gene matches: 5. The CDR3 sequence is 15 residues long. CDR1 SGHNT and CDR2 YYREEE come from the germline V gene (reference sequence). The CDR3 sequence is CASSFGTSSADTQYF. DNA for the CDR3: TGTGCCAGCAGCTTCGGGACTAGCAGCGCAGATACGCAGTATTTT.

The chain combines TRBV4-2 with TRBJ2-5, with D perhaps TRBD1 (6 bases). This CDR3 has 16 residues. V shed 3 bases and J shed 3 bases, with 17 bases lying between them. Germline assignment: CDR1 LGHNA and CDR2 YNFKEQ. The CDR3 bases are TGTGCCAGCAGCCACCCCCGGGAAAGGACAGAAGAGACCCAGTACTTC. This gives the protein CASSHPRERTEETQYF.

This clonotype appeared many times. The genes are TRBV5-1 and TRBJ2-3, with TRBD2 matching 13 bases. Looked up from germline, CDR1 is SGHRS and CDR2 is YFSETQ. The CDR3 extends over 17 amino acids. V was pared by 2 bases and J by 3 bases, with 6 bases of the junction left unmatched. In nucleotides, the CDR3 is TGCGCCAGCAGCTTTCCGGGACTAGCGGGGTCGACAGATACGCAGTATTTT. Protein product: CASSFPGLAGSTDTQYF. The full variable domain, in which reference TRBV5-1 and TRBJ2-3 provide the parts outside the CDR3, is KAGVTQTPRYLIKTRGQQVTLSCSPISGHRSVSWYQQTPGQGLQFLFEYFSETQRNKGNFPGRFSGRQFSNSRSEMNVSTLELGDSALYLCASSFPGLAGSTDTQYFGPGTRLTVL.

The CDR3 is CASRLTGEQYF. The DNA for the CDR3 is TGTGCCAGCAGACTCACGGGGGAGCAGTACTTC. The chain uses TRBV3-1 and TRBJ2-7, with a possible D match to TRBD2 (5 bases). The CDR3 loop spans 11 amino acids. V lost 6 bases and J lost 7, with 10 bases in between. Germline values: CDR1 LGHDT, CDR2 YNNKEL (reference sequence).

The V and J genes are TRBV11-3 and TRBJ2-5; D remains ambiguous. The V end was cut by 2 bases, the J end by 3 bases, with 7 bases between. The CDR3 totals 13 residues. Germline V gives CDR1 SGHNT, CDR2 YENEEA. As DNA, the CDR3 is TGTGCCAGCAGCTTACTAAGGGAAGAGACCCAGTACTTC. Amino acids: CASSLLREETQYF.

The chain employs TRBV11-2 and TRBJ2-6, with 7 bases identical to TRBD1. V gave up 4 bases and J gave up 0 bases; unmatched junction bases: 12. CDR1 is SGHAT and CDR2 is FQNNGV in the germline V gene. The CDR3 loop spans 19 amino acids. The CDR3 DNA reads TGTGCCAGCAGCTCTACACCCGGGACAGTACTCTCTGGGGCCAACGTCCTGACTTTC. This gives the protein CASSSTPGTVLSGANVLTF.

This clonotype has a handful of counts. V gene TRBV6-5 combines with J gene TRBJ2-3, with a possible D match to TRBD1 (5 bases). This CDR3 has 14 residues. Germline V gives CDR1 MNHEY, CDR2 SVGAGI. V lost 9 bases and J lost 4, with 17 bases in between. CDR3 in DNA: TGTGCCAGTAAAAGGGGCCGGCTGGCAGATACGCAGTATTTT. It yields the protein CASKRGRLADTQYF.

This clonotype was counted only a few times. The genes are TRBV11-2 and TRBJ2-1; the match to TRBD2 covers 7 bases. Germline V gene data show CDR1 as SGHAT and CDR2 as FQNNGV. This CDR3 region has 13 residues. Trimming cost V 0 bases and J 7 bases; bases outside gene matches: 0. The CDR3 bases are TGTGCCAGCAGCTTAGAACTAGCGAATGAGCAGTTCTTC. It codes for CASSLELANEQFF.

This chain links TRBV4-3 with TRBJ2-1; 9 bases are shared with TRBD1. Trimming took 5 bases from V and 6 from J; bases not matched to a gene: 11. Germline CDR1 reads LGHNA; CDR2 reads YSLEER. This CDR3 is 16 amino acids long. CDR3 loop: CASSSFRDRETNEQFF. The DNA of the CDR3 is TGCGCCAGCAGCTCCTTCCGGGACAGGGAGACCAATGAGCAGTTCTTC.

The V call is TRBV4-1, the J call TRBJ1-5; 10 bases match TRBD1. The CDR3 extends over 18 amino acids. V trimming: 4 bases; J trimming: 4 bases; junction bases outside the gene matches: 13. The germline gives CDR1 MGHRA, CDR2 YSYEKL. The CDR3, as DNA: TGCGCCAGCAGCCGGGGACAGGGGACCCTAGGGGTGAATCAGCCCCAGCATTTT. This sequence encodes CASSRGQGTLGVNQPQHF.

This clonotype has just a few counts. This chain links TRBV28 with TRBJ1-6, with 7 bases that match TRBD1. The V gene's germline CDR1 is MDHEN and CDR2 SYDVKM. The ends lost 3 bases at V and 10 bases at J; junction bases unmatched: 9. The CDR3 is 15 residues long. This chain's CDR3 is CASSLPDRDSSPLHF. CDR3 nucleotides: TGTGCCAGCAGTTTGCCCGACAGGGACTCATCACCCCTCCACTTT.

A few counts support this clonotype. The gene calls are TRBV27 and TRBJ1-1; D unresolved. CDR3 length: 15 residues. CDR1 and CDR2 (germline): MNHEY, SMNVEV (reference sequence). Deletions cut 3 bases from V and 1 base from J, with 12 bases between. CDR3: CASSFRGIRNTEAFF. CDR3 DNA sequence: TGTGCCAGCAGTTTTCGCGGGATCCGGAACACTGAAGCTTTCTTT.

V is TRBV19 and J is TRBJ2-1; 7 bases map to TRBD1. The ends lost 6 bases at V and 6 bases at J; junction bases unmatched: 5. Looked up from germline, CDR1 is LNHDA and CDR2 is SQIVND (reference sequence). The CDR3 length is 13 residues. Here the CDR3 reads CASRTDRVNEQFF. The CDR3 bases are TGTGCCAGTAGAACCGACAGGGTCAATGAGCAGTTCTTC.

This chain connects TRBV5-6 to TRBJ1-1; tentatively, D is TRBD1 (5 bases). From germline, CDR1 is SGHDT and CDR2 YYEEEE. V lost 0 bases, J lost 1 base, and 16 bases lay in between. There are 17 residues in the CDR3. CDR3 DNA: TGTGCCAGCAGCTTGGTCTGGGGGGATAATCAGAACACTGAAGCTTTCTTT. This sequence encodes CASSLVWGDNQNTEAFF.

This clonotype showed up just a few times. The CDR3, as DNA: TGTGCCTGGAGTTTCGGACTTCAAGAGACCCAGTACTTC. Its translation: CAWSFGLQETQYF. The chain recombines TRBV30 with TRBJ2-5, with D possibly TRBD2 on 5 matching bases. V was trimmed by 2 bases and J by 2 bases, leaving 9 bases between them. The CDR3 is 13 residues long. Germline CDR1 and CDR2: GTSNPN and SVGIG (reference sequence).

The chain couples TRBV28 to TRBJ2-1, with D unresolved. This CDR3 has 12 residues. The germline CDR1 and CDR2 sequences are MDHEN and SYDVKM. The V end was cut by 3 bases, the J end by 7 bases, with 7 bases between. The chain's CDR3 is CASSLMGNEQFF. In nucleotides, the CDR3 is TGTGCCAGCAGTTTGATGGGTAATGAGCAGTTCTTC. The full variable domain, its missing parts supplied by reference TRBV28 and TRBJ2-1, is DVKVTQSSRYLVKRTGEKVFLECVQDMDHENMFWYRQDPGLGLRLIYFSYDVKMKEKGDIPEGYSVSREKKERFSLILESASTNQTSMYLCASSLMGNEQFFGPGTRLTVL.

This clonotype was detected ten times or more. V gene TRBV18 combines with J gene TRBJ1-2, with D hard to call. This CDR3 region has 15 residues. Germline lookup yields CDR1 KGHSH and CDR2 LQKENI. Trimming left V 3 bases short and J 0 bases short, with 11 bases between. The CDR3 reads CASSPGNGANYGYTF. The CDR3, as DNA: TGTGCCAGCTCACCTGGTAACGGAGCTAACTATGGCTACACCTTC.

This clonotype was counted at least ten times. This chain joins TRBV7-9 and TRBJ1-5; D gene ambiguous. Trimming stripped 5 bases from V and 0 bases from J, with 17 bases between. Germline assignment: CDR1 SEHNR and CDR2 FQNEAQ (reference sequence). CDR3 length: 17 amino acids. In nucleotides, the CDR3 is TGTGCCAGCAGCCGGTGGGGAGTGAATAATAGCAATCAGCCCCAGCATTTT. Its translation: CASSRWGVNNSNQPQHF.

The table lists this clonotype with a few counts. The CDR3 spells CASSLDPGMGANVLTF. The CDR3 DNA reads TGTGCCAGCAGCTTAGATCCGGGAATGGGGGCCAACGTCCTGACTTTC. J is TRBJ2-6 and V is TRBV11-2, with D possibly matching TRBD2 (5 bases). V gave up 0 bases and J gave up 4 bases, with 10 bases separating them. The germline V gene has CDR1 SGHAT and CDR2 FQNNGV. This CDR3 has 16 residues.